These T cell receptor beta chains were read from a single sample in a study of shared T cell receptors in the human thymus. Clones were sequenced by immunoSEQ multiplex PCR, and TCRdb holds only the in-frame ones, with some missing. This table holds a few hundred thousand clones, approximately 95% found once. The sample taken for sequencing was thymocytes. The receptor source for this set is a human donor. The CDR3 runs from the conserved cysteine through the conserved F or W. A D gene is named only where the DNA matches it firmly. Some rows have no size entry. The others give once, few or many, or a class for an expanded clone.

cdr3_nt: TGTGCCAGCAAACCGACAGGGCGGAATGAGCAGTTCTTC; cdr3_aa: CASKPTGRNEQFF; v_call: TRBV28; clone_size: NA; j_call: TRBJ2-1; d_call: TRBD1
cdr3_nt: TGTGCCTGGAAATCACGGCGAGCGGCGGCCAAAAACATTCAGTACTTC; cdr3_aa: CAWKSRRAAAKNIQYF; v_call: TRBV30; clone_size: NA; j_call: TRBJ2-4; d_call: NA
cdr3_nt: TGTGCCAGCATCCTAAATCGGGACGGAGATTCCTACGAGCAGTACTTC; cdr3_aa: CASILNRDGDSYEQYF; v_call: TRBV27; clone_size: NA; j_call: TRBJ2-7; d_call: NA
cdr3_nt: TGTGCCAGCAGTTTATGCAGCCGGGGCCAACGGGCCCACTTTGAATATAGCAATCAGCCCCAGCATTTT; cdr3_aa: CASSLCSRGQRAHFEYSNQPQHF; v_call: TRBV28; clone_size: NA; j_call: TRBJ1-5; d_call: NA
cdr3_nt: TGCGCCAGCAGCCCCAGTTTTGACGTTGAAGCTTTCTTT; cdr3_aa: CASSPSFDVEAFF; v_call: TRBV5-1; clone_size: NA; j_call: TRBJ1-1; d_call: NA
cdr3_nt: TGTGCCAGCAGCGAGGGTCGTAATTGCACAGATACGCAGTATTTT; cdr3_aa: CASSEGRNCTDTQYF; v_call: TRBV9; clone_size: NA; j_call: TRBJ2-3; d_call: NA
cdr3_nt: TGTGCCAGCAGCGTAGGGCACCACGTGGAGACCCAGTACTTC; cdr3_aa: CASSVGHHVETQYF; v_call: TRBV9; clone_size: few; j_call: TRBJ2-5; d_call: NA
cdr3_nt: TGTGCCAGCAGTTTATTCGGCAGGGAAAACACTGAAGCTTTCTTT; cdr3_aa: CASSLFGRENTEAFF; v_call: TRBV27; clone_size: NA; j_call: TRBJ1-1; d_call: NA
cdr3_nt: TGTGCCTGGAGTCGGGTACGGGCGGTTGAGGGGTCTCGCACAGATACGCAGTATTTT; cdr3_aa: CAWSRVRAVEGSRTDTQYF; v_call: TRBV30; clone_size: NA; j_call: TRBJ2-3; d_call: NA
cdr3_nt: TGTGCCAGCAGCTTAGACCGAAACCAACGGCGCTATGGCTACACCTTC; cdr3_aa: CASSLDRNQRRYGYTF; v_call: TRBV7-4; clone_size: NA; j_call: TRBJ1-2; d_call: NA
cdr3_nt: TGTGCCAGCAGCTTAGGCCCAGGGGGCGGAGGGGTAAAACTGTTTTTT; cdr3_aa: CASSLGPGGGGVKLFF; v_call: TRBV7-6; clone_size: NA; j_call: TRBJ1-4; d_call: TRBD1
cdr3_nt: TGTGCCAGCAGTCCACTCCCGGCAGAAGCCTACGAGCAGTACTTC; cdr3_aa: CASSPLPAEAYEQYF; v_call: TRBV27; clone_size: once; j_call: TRBJ2-7; d_call: NA
cdr3_nt: TGTGCCAGCAGCTTAGATTACCGGGAGCTCAGCGACTATGGCTACACCTTC; cdr3_aa: CASSLDYRELSDYGYTF; v_call: TRBV7-9; clone_size: NA; j_call: TRBJ1-2; d_call: NA
cdr3_nt: TGTGCCAGCACCCTAGAGGGAAATCAGCCCCAGCATTTT; cdr3_aa: CASTLEGNQPQHF; v_call: TRBV7-2; clone_size: NA; j_call: TRBJ1-5; d_call: NA
cdr3_nt: TGTGCCAGCAGCGTAGAGGTCCGGGGGGCCAATGAGCAGTTCTTC; cdr3_aa: CASSVEVRGANEQFF; v_call: TRBV9; clone_size: once; j_call: TRBJ2-1; d_call: NA
cdr3_nt: TGCGCCAGCAGCCAGAGAGGGACTAGCGTCGCCGGGGAGCTGTTTTTT; cdr3_aa: CASSQRGTSVAGELFF; v_call: TRBV4-1; clone_size: NA; j_call: TRBJ2-2; d_call: TRBD2
cdr3_nt: TGTGCCAGTATCGGACCCGGGGCGCTGGGGGAGACCCAGTACTTC; cdr3_aa: CASIGPGALGETQYF; v_call: TRBV19; clone_size: NA; j_call: TRBJ2-5; d_call: NA
cdr3_nt: TGTGCCAGCAGACCAGGGACAGGGATCTATGGCTACACCTTC; cdr3_aa: CASRPGTGIYGYTF; v_call: TRBV6-1; clone_size: NA; j_call: TRBJ1-2; d_call: TRBD1
cdr3_nt: TGTGCCAGCAGTGGTGACAGCAGCACAGATACGCAGTATTTT; cdr3_aa: CASSGDSSTDTQYF; v_call: TRBV2; clone_size: NA; j_call: TRBJ2-3; d_call: NA
cdr3_nt: TGTGCCTGGGCCCTAGCGGGAGGGGGAGATACGCAGTATTTT; cdr3_aa: CAWALAGGGDTQYF; v_call: TRBV30; clone_size: NA; j_call: TRBJ2-3; d_call: TRBD2
cdr3_nt: TGTGCCAGCAGTGACCAAAGGGTTGGGGGGCGCGGCGGCTACACCTTC; cdr3_aa: CASSDQRVGGRGGYTF; v_call: TRBV6-4; clone_size: NA; j_call: TRBJ1-2; d_call: NA
cdr3_nt: TGTGCCAGCAGTTACAACCGCGAGCAGTACTTC; cdr3_aa: CASSYNREQYF; v_call: TRBV6-5; clone_size: NA; j_call: TRBJ2-7; d_call: NA
cdr3_nt: TGTGCCAGCAGCGCCAATAGCGGGAGGGCTGTCAATGAGCAGTTCTTC; cdr3_aa: CASSANSGRAVNEQFF; v_call: TRBV11-1; clone_size: NA; j_call: TRBJ2-1; d_call: TRBD2
cdr3_nt: TGCAGCGTTTTTGTACAGGGGGCGCCGGGCTATGGCTACACCTTC; cdr3_aa: CSVFVQGAPGYGYTF; v_call: TRBV29-1; clone_size: NA; j_call: TRBJ1-2; d_call: TRBD1
cdr3_nt: TGTGCCAGCAGCTTGATAGGGGACCACGAGCAGTACTTC; cdr3_aa: CASSLIGDHEQYF; v_call: TRBV7-9; clone_size: NA; j_call: TRBJ2-7; d_call: NA